This T cell receptor beta chain is drawn from a study of T cells in Graves' hyperthyroidism and ophthalmopathy. The CDR3 regions of TCR beta were amplified from RNA transcripts. Initially, a first-round RT-PCR of the TCR CDR3 employed the HTBI primer set. Each CDR3 protein gets one entry after TCRdb re-called the multiplex PCR reads with MiXCR. This sample carries some 140,000 distinct CDR3 sequences, more than 20% of them seen once, and the ten largest clones take 65% to 80%. This clonotype was detected a few times. Trimming took 2 bases from V and 5 from J; bases not matched to a gene: 9. The CDR3 has 18 residues. Per the germline V gene, CDR1 is SGDLS and CDR2 is YYNGEE.

Material for sequencing was blood. This receptor was identified in a woman aged 45-59 years with Graves' hyperthyroidism that later progressed to Graves' ophthalmopathy. This rearrangement joins TRBV9 to TRBJ2-1; TRBD2 matches 14 bases. CDR3 in DNA: TGTGCCAGCAGCGTCGGACTAGCGGGAGGAGGGCGGAACAATGAGCAGTTCTTC. This codes for CASSVGLAGGGRNNEQFF.